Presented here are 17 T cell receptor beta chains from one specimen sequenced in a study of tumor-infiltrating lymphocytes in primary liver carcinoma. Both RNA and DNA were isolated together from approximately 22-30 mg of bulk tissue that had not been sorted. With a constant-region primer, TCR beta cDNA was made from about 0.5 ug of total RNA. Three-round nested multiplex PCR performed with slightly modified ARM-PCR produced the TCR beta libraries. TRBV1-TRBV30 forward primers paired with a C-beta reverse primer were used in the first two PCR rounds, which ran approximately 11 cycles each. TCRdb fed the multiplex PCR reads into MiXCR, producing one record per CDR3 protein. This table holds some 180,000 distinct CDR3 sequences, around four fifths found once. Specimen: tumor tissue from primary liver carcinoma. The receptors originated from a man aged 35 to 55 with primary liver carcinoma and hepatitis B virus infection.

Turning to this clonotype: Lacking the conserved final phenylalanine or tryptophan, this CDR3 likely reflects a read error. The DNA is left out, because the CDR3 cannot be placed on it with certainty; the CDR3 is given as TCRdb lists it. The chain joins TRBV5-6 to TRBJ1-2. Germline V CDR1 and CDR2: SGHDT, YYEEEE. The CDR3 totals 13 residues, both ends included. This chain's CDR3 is CASSLTANYGYSS.

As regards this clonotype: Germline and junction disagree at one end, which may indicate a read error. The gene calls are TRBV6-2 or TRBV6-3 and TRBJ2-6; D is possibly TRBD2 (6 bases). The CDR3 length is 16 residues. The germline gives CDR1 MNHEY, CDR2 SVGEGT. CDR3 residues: CANSYAGLSRANVLTF. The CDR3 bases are TGTGCCAACAGTTATGCGGGACTCTCTAGGGCCAACGTCCTGACTTTC.

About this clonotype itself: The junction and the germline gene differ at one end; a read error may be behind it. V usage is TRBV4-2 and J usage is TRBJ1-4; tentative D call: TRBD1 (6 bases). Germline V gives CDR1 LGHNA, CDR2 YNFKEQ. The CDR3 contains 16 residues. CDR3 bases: TGTACCAGCAGCCAACAGGCAGCAGGGGCCAATGAAAAACTGTTTTTT. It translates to CTSSQQAAGANEKLFF.

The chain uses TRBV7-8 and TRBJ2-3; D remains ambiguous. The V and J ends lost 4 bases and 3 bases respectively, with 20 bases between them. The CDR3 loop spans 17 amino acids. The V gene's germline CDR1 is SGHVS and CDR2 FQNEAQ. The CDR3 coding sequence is TGTGCCAGCAGCTCCGGTCGGAGAGGCCAAAGTACAGATACGCAGTATTTT. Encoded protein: CASSSGRRGQSTDTQYF.

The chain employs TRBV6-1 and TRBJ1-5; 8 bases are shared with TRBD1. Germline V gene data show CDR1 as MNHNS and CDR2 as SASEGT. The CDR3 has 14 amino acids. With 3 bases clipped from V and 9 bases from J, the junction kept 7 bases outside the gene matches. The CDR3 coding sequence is TGTGCCAGCAGTGAGGACAGGGAAAAGGTGCCCCAGCATTTT. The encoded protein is CASSEDREKVPQHF.

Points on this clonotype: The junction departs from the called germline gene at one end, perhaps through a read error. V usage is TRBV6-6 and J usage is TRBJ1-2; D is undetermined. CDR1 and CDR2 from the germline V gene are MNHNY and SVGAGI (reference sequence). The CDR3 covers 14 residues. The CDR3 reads CASTTSPRNYDYTF. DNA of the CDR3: TGTGCCAGCACCACGAGTCCCAGGAACTATGACTACACCTTC.

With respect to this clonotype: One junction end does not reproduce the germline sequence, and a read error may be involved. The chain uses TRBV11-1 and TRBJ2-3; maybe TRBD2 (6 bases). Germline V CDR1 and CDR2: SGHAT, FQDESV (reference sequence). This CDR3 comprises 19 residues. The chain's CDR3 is CDSSSEGGSVGARTDTQYF. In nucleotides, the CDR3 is TGTGACAGCAGCTCTGAGGGAGGCTCTGTTGGAGCCCGCACAGATACGCAGTATTTT.

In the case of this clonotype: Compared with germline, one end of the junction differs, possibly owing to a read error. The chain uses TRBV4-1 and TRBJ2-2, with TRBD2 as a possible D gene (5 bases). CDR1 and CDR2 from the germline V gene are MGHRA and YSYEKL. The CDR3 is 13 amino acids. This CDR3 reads CASSHGVAGKPFF. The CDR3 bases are TGCGCTAGCAGCCACGGCGTAGCCGGGAAACCGTTTTTT.

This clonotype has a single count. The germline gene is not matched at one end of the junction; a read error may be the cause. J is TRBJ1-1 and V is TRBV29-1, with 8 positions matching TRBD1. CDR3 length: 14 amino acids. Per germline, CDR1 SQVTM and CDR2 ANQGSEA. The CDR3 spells CSVARQGSNTETFF. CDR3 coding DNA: TGCAGCGTTGCAAGACAGGGGTCCAACACTGAAACTTTCTTT.

The CDR3: CSAEYRERGTDTQYF. The CDR3, as DNA: TGCAGCGCCGAATACCGGGAGAGAGGTACAGATACGCAGTATTTT. The J gene is TRBJ2-3, the V gene TRBV29-1, with a possible D match to TRBD2 (6 bases). Germline CDR1 is SQVTM and CDR2 is ANQGSEA. The CDR3 has 15 residues. V shed 7 bases and J shed 3 bases, with 20 bases lying between them.

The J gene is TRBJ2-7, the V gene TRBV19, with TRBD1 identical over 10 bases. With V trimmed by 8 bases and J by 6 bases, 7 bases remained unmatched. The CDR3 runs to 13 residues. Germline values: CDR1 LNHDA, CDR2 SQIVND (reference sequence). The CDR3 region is CASGRQGAGEQYF. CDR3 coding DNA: TGTGCCAGTGGACGACAGGGGGCGGGCGAGCAGTACTTC.

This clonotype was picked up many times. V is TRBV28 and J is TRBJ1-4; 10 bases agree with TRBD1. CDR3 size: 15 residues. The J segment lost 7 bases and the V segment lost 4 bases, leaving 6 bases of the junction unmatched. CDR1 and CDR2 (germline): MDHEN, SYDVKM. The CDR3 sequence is CASSSPGQGPEKLFF. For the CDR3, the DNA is TGTGCCAGCAGTTCACCGGGACAGGGGCCTGAAAAACTGTTTTTT.

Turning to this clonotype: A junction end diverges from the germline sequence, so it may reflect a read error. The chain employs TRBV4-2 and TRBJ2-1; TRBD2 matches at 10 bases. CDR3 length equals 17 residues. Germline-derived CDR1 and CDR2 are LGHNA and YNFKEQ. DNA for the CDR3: TGTCCCAGCAGCCAAGAGCCCGGGCTAGCGGGAGACAATGAGCGGTTCTTC. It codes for CPSSQEPGLAGDNERFF.

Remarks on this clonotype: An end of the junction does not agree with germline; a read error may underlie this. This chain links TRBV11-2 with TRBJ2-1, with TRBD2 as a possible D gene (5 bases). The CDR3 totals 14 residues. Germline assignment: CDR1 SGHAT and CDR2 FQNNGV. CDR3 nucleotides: TGTGCGAGCAACTCGTCGGGGTTCGACAATGAGCAGTTCTTC. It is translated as CASNSSGFDNEQFF.

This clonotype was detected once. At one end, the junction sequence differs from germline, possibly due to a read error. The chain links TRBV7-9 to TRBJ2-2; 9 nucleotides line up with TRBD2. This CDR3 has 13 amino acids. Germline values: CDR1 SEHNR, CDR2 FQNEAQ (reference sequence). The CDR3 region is CASSERVAGELFF. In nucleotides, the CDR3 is TGTGCCAGCAGCGAGAGGGTAGCGGGGGAACTGTTTTTT.

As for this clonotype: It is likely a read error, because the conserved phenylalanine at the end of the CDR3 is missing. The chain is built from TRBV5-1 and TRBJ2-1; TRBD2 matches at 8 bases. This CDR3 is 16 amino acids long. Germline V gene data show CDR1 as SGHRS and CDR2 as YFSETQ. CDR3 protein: CANSLVAGLTYNEQFS. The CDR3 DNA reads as TGCGCCAACAGCTTGGTAGCGGGACTTACCTACAATGAGCAGTTCTCC.

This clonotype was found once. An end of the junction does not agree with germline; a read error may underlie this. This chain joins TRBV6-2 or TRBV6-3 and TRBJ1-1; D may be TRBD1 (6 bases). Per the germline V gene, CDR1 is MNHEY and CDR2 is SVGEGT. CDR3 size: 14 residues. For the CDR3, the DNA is TGTGCCAGCAGTTACTCGGGACAAAGGACTGAAGTTTTCTTC. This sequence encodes CASSYSGQRTEVFF.